This T cell receptor (beta chain) was captured by sequencing in a study of blood T cell repertoires in COVID-19. Study information: T cells, B-cell-depleted T cells, or PBMCs supplied cDNA or gDNA.

Germline-derived CDR1 and CDR2 are SGHDT and YYEEEE. The CDR3 is 15 residues long. V gave up 0 bases and J gave up 1 base, with 8 bases separating them. In the authors' methods: Amplified reference gene primers provided the basis for estimating nucleated cell counts. Sequencing was performed with immunoSEQ multiplex PCR; in TCRdb, only in-frame clones are kept and a portion is missing. V, J and clone size are those of that table, while D and trimming were read from the DNA. The repertoire holds 250,000 or so clones, with 60% to 75% as singletons. The receptor comes from a woman older than 75 with acute or convalescent COVID-19. Source material: peripheral blood. The rearrangement links TRBV5-6 to TRBJ2-4; D not resolved. CDR3 coding DNA: TGTGCCAGCAGCTTGGGAGGTTCCGCCAAAAACATTCAGTACTTC. Its protein is CASSLGGSAKNIQYF.